There are a few counts of the clone carrying this T cell receptor beta chain. The sample originates from a study of T cells in Graves' hyperthyroidism and ophthalmopathy. Amplification targeted TCR beta CDR3 regions from RNA transcripts. A set of HTBI primers served as the primers for a first-round RT-PCR of the TCR CDR3. Each CDR3 protein is one row after TCRdb ran MiXCR on the multiplex PCR reads. Of 450,000 to 500,000 distinct CDR3 sequences listed, 20% to 25% are singletons. Disease duration was under 3 months in the ophthalmopathy patients, who also had a Clinical Activity Score of at least 3 and a NOSPECS grade of at least 4. V was cut by 5 bases and J by 5 bases, with 16 bases left in between. The CDR3 extends over 15 amino acids. Germline CDR1 and CDR2: SEHNR and FQNEAQ (reference sequence).

This receptor was obtained from a woman in her sixties or seventies with Graves' ophthalmopathy. The sequencing input was blood. The chain uses TRBV7-9 and TRBJ2-1; possible D gene TRBD1, 6 bases. The chain's CDR3 is CASSPYRVVNNEQFF. The DNA for the CDR3 is TGTGCCAGCAGCCCCTACAGGGTGGTAAACAATGAGCAGTTCTTC.